The clone carrying this T cell receptor beta chain was detected only a few times. Trimming took 3 bases from V and 5 from J, leaving 11 bases between them. This CDR3 contains 12 residues. Germline CDR1 GTSNPN, CDR2 SVGIG (reference sequence). Patients at the Seattle site were enrolled during active infection and followed longitudinally. This record belongs to a study of blood T cell repertoires in COVID-19. About the research overall: Material from acute and convalescent COVID-19 was sourced from the United States, Italy and Spain. The cDNA or gDNA used as material had been derived from T cells, B-cell-depleted T cells, or PBMCs.

In the authors' workflow: Amplification of reference gene primers was used by the study to estimate nucleated cell counts. Using immunoSEQ multiplex PCR, the repertoire was profiled, and TCRdb retains in-frame clones only, with some absent. For V, J and clone size, that table is used; D and trimming come from the DNA. This table holds 250,000 to 300,000 clones, 88% found once. The rearrangement uses TRBV30 and TRBJ2-7; D unresolved. The sample consisted of peripheral blood. The TCR comes from a woman in her seventies with COVID-19, enrolled during active disease. The CDR3 sequence is CAWSATGHEQYF. The CDR3 DNA reads TGTGCCTGGAGCGCCACTGGTCACGAGCAGTACTTC.